These T cell receptor beta chains were read from a single sample in a study of blood T cell repertoires in COVID-19. Sequenced by immunoSEQ multiplex PCR; TCRdb stores in-frame clones only, minus some. The data show about 180,000 clones, about 83% seen once. The sample comprised peripheral blood. Receptors were obtained from a woman in her 70s with COVID-19, enrolled during active disease. Both conserved end residues are part of each CDR3. The D gene is left open where the match is weak. Some rows have no size entry. The others give once, few or many, or a class for an expanded clone.

d_gene: TRBD2; abundance: -; len: 15; v_gene: TRBV3-1/TRBV3-2; j_gene: TRBJ2-7; CDR3nt: TGTGCCAGCAGCCCAGTAGCGGGCCTCTCCTACGAGCAGTACTTC; CDR3aa: CASSPVAGLSYEQYF
d_gene: -; abundance: few; len: 14; v_gene: TRBV5-1; j_gene: TRBJ2-7; CDR3nt: TGCGCCAGCAGCTTGGCACAGGGTGGGTACGAGCAGTACTTC; CDR3aa: CASSLAQGGYEQYF
d_gene: TRBD2; abundance: -; len: 17; v_gene: TRBV12-5; j_gene: TRBJ2-1; CDR3nt: TGTGCTAGTGGTTTGGTACAAGGACTAGCGGCCTACAATGAGCAGTTCTTC; CDR3aa: CASGLVQGLAAYNEQFF
d_gene: -; abundance: -; len: 16; v_gene: TRBV11-1; j_gene: TRBJ2-1; CDR3nt: TGTGCCAGCAGCTCGACGTCGATAGGGGGTGGGTATGAGCAGTTCTTC; CDR3aa: CASSSTSIGGGYEQFF
d_gene: -; abundance: -; len: 18; v_gene: TRBV15; j_gene: TRBJ1-5; CDR3nt: TGTGCCACCAGCAGAGATCTCAGGGGTATTGGAGGCAATCAGCCCCAGCATTTT; CDR3aa: CATSRDLRGIGGNQPQHF
d_gene: -; abundance: -; len: 14; v_gene: TRBV20-1; j_gene: TRBJ1-5; CDR3nt: TGCAGTGCTAGTAGCGTGTTCGAGAATCAGCCCCAGCATTTT; CDR3aa: CSASSVFENQPQHF
d_gene: -; abundance: -; len: 16; v_gene: TRBV27; j_gene: TRBJ1-1; CDR3nt: TGTGCCAGCAGTTTAAGAGGCGGGGGGATGAACACTGAAGCTTTCTTT; CDR3aa: CASSLRGGGMNTEAFF
d_gene: -; abundance: -; len: 12; v_gene: TRBV18; j_gene: TRBJ1-1; CDR3nt: TGTGCCAGCTCACCGGACAGACTTGAAGCTTTCTTT; CDR3aa: CASSPDRLEAFF
d_gene: TRBD2; abundance: -; len: 15; v_gene: TRBV5-6; j_gene: TRBJ2-1; CDR3nt: TGTGCCAGCGGGCGGATTAGCGGGTTTTTTAATGAGCAGTTCTTC; CDR3aa: CASGRISGFFNEQFF
d_gene: -; abundance: -; len: 15; v_gene: TRBV28; j_gene: TRBJ2-6; CDR3nt: TGTGCCAGCAAACTGGGGGCGGGCGGGGCCAACGTCCTGACTTTC; CDR3aa: CASKLGAGGANVLTF
d_gene: TRBD1; abundance: -; len: 11; v_gene: TRBV19; j_gene: TRBJ1-1; CDR3nt: TGTGCCAGTACTGACAGGGGTGACGCTTTCTTT; CDR3aa: CASTDRGDAFF
d_gene: TRBD1; abundance: -; len: 15; v_gene: TRBV19; j_gene: TRBJ1-5; CDR3nt: TGTGCCAGTAGTACCCGGGACAGTAGCAATCAGCCCCAGCATTTT; CDR3aa: CASSTRDSSNQPQHF
d_gene: -; abundance: once; len: 13; v_gene: TRBV11-3; j_gene: TRBJ2-3; CDR3nt: TGTGCCAGCAGCCTCGGGGGAACAAATACGCAGTATTTT; CDR3aa: CASSLGGTNTQYF
d_gene: -; abundance: -; len: 14; v_gene: TRBV28; j_gene: TRBJ2-1; CDR3nt: TGTGCCAGCAGTTTACCCAGCGCGGGGAATGAGCAGTTCTTC; CDR3aa: CASSLPSAGNEQFF
d_gene: TRBD1; abundance: -; len: 13; v_gene: TRBV25-1; j_gene: TRBJ2-4; CDR3nt: TGTGCCAGCGGAGGACAGGGAGTAAACATTCAGTACTTC; CDR3aa: CASGGQGVNIQYF
d_gene: -; abundance: -; len: 14; v_gene: TRBV5-1; j_gene: TRBJ2-5; CDR3nt: TGCGCCAGCAGTAGGACAGTTAACCAAGAGACCCAGTACTTC; CDR3aa: CASSRTVNQETQYF
d_gene: -; abundance: few; len: 18; v_gene: TRBV5-6; j_gene: TRBJ2-5; CDR3nt: TGTGCCAGCAGCTTGGGATCTACGCCGGTTATGTACCAAGAGACCCAGTACTTC; CDR3aa: CASSLGSTPVMYQETQYF
d_gene: TRBD1; abundance: -; len: 15; v_gene: TRBV18; j_gene: TRBJ2-3; CDR3nt: TGTGCCAGCTCCCAACGACAGGGGGTCACAGATACGCAGTATTTT; CDR3aa: CASSQRQGVTDTQYF
d_gene: -; abundance: -; len: 14; v_gene: TRBV30; j_gene: TRBJ2-7; CDR3nt: TGTGCCTGGAGTTCTGCTAGCATGTCTGGGGAGCAGTACTTC; CDR3aa: CAWSSASMSGEQYF
d_gene: -; abundance: -; len: 15; v_gene: TRBV29-1; j_gene: TRBJ2-7; CDR3nt: TGCAGCGTTGAAGGCGGCAGGGGCCCGGTCAGCGAGCAGTACTTC; CDR3aa: CSVEGGRGPVSEQYF
d_gene: TRBD2; abundance: -; len: 16; v_gene: TRBV5-1; j_gene: TRBJ2-5; CDR3nt: TGCGCCAGCAGCTTGGAAATAGCGGGAGGGCGAGAGACCCAGTACTTC; CDR3aa: CASSLEIAGGRETQYF
d_gene: TRBD1; abundance: -; len: 12; v_gene: TRBV19; j_gene: TRBJ2-1; CDR3nt: TGTGCCAGTAGTTCTACAGGGGGGGAGCAGTTCTTC; CDR3aa: CASSSTGGEQFF
d_gene: TRBD1; abundance: -; len: 16; v_gene: TRBV5-1; j_gene: TRBJ2-1; CDR3nt: TGCGCCAGCACCACAGATGGACAGGGTGTGTTGAATGAGCAGTTCTTC; CDR3aa: CASTTDGQGVLNEQFF
d_gene: -; abundance: -; len: 15; v_gene: TRBV7-9; j_gene: TRBJ1-1; CDR3nt: TGTGCCAGCAGCTTATTGGCAGGGATGAACACTGAAGCTTTCTTT; CDR3aa: CASSLLAGMNTEAFF
d_gene: -; abundance: once; len: 14; v_gene: TRBV5-1; j_gene: TRBJ2-7; CDR3nt: TGCGCCAGCAGCTTTAGTAGCGGCTCCTACGAGCAGTACTTC; CDR3aa: CASSFSSGSYEQYF
d_gene: -; abundance: -; len: 16; v_gene: TRBV28; j_gene: TRBJ1-5; CDR3nt: TGTGCCAGCAGTTTATTTACGGGTTCGGGCAATCAGCCCCAGCATTTT; CDR3aa: CASSLFTGSGNQPQHF
d_gene: TRBD1; abundance: -; len: 13; v_gene: TRBV11-3; j_gene: TRBJ2-7; CDR3nt: TGTGCCAGCAGCATTAGACAGGGGGCCGAGCAGTACTTC; CDR3aa: CASSIRQGAEQYF
d_gene: -; abundance: -; len: 13; v_gene: TRBV19; j_gene: TRBJ1-6; CDR3nt: TGTGCCAGTAGTATAGCGGTTGAATCACCCCTCCACTTT; CDR3aa: CASSIAVESPLHF
d_gene: -; abundance: -; len: 14; v_gene: TRBV29-1; j_gene: TRBJ2-3; CDR3nt: TGCAGCGTTGAGCGGGACTGGGGGAGAGATACGCAGTATTTT; CDR3aa: CSVERDWGRDTQYF
d_gene: -; abundance: -; len: 14; v_gene: TRBV5-1; j_gene: TRBJ2-3; CDR3nt: TGCGCCAGCAGCTTTCTACAGGGCACAGATACGCAGTATTTT; CDR3aa: CASSFLQGTDTQYF
d_gene: TRBD1; abundance: -; len: 13; v_gene: TRBV5-1; j_gene: TRBJ2-2; CDR3nt: TGCGCCACACAGACAGGGAACATCGGGGAGCTGTTTTTT; CDR3aa: CATQTGNIGELFF
d_gene: -; abundance: -; len: 14; v_gene: TRBV6-5; j_gene: TRBJ1-1; CDR3nt: TGTGCCAGCAGCCCCGGGAGGGGAAGTACTGAAGCTTTCTTT; CDR3aa: CASSPGRGSTEAFF
d_gene: -; abundance: -; len: 14; v_gene: TRBV5-1; j_gene: TRBJ2-7; CDR3nt: TGCGCCAGCAGCGAAAGATCAGGGGTCTACGAGCAGTACTTC; CDR3aa: CASSERSGVYEQYF